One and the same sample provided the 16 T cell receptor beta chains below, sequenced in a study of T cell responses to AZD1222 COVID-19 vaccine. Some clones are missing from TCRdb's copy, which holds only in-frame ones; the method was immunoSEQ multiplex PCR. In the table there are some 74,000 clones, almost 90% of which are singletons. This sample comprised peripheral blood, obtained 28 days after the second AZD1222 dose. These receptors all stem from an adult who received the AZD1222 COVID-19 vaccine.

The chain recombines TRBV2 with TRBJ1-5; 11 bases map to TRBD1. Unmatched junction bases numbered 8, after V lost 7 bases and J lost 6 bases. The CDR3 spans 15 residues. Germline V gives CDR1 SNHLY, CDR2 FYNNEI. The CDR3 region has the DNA TGTGCCAGCACCGTGGACAGGGGGCGTTTTCAGCCCCAGCATTTT. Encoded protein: CASTVDRGRFQPQHF.

In nucleotides, the CDR3 is TGTGTCAGAAGCTACGGACCGTCGGAGACCCAGTACTTC. Its translation: CVRSYGPSETQYF. The rearrangement joins TRBV7-5 to TRBJ2-5. TRBV7-5 is classified as a pseudogene. The CDR3 sequence is 13 residues long.

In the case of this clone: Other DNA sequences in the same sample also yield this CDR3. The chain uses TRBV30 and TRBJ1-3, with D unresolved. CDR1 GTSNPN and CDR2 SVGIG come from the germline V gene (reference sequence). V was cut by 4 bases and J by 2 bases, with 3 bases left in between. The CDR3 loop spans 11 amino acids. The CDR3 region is CAWTPGNTIYF. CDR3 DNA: TGTGCCTGGACACCTGGAAACACCATATATTTT.

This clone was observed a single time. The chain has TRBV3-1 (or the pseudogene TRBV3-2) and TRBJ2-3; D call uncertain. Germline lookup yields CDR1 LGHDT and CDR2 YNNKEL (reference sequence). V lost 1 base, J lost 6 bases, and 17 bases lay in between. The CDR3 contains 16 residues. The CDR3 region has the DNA TGTGCCAGCAGCCAAGGGCTAGTCGGTGTTTGGGATACGCAGTATTTT. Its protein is CASSQGLVGVWDTQYF.

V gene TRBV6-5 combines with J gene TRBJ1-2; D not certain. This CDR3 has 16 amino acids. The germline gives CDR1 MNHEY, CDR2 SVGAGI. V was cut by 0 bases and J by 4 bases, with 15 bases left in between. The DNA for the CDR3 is TGTGCCAGCAGTTACTCGAGACTAGGGCTCGGCTATGGCTACACCTTC. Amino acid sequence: CASSYSRLGLGYGYTF.

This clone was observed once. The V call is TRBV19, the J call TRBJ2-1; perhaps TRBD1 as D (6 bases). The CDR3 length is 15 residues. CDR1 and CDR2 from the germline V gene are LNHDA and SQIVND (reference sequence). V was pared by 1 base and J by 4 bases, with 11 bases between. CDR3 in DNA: TGTGCCAGTAGTATAGGCTGGACAGAATACAATGAGCAGTTCTTC. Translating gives CASSIGWTEYNEQFF.

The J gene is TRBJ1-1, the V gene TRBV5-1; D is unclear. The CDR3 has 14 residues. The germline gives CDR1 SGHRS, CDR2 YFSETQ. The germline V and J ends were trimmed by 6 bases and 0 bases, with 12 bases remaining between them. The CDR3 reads CASMPQFMNTEAFF. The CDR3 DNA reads TGCGCCAGCATGCCCCAGTTCATGAACACTGAAGCTTTCTTT. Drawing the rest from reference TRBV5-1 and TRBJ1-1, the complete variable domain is KAGVTQTPRYLIKTRGQQVTLSCSPISGHRSVSWYQQTPGQGLQFLFEYFSETQRNKGNFPGRFSGRQFSNSRSEMNVSTLELGDSALYLCASMPQFMNTEAFFGQGTRLTVV.

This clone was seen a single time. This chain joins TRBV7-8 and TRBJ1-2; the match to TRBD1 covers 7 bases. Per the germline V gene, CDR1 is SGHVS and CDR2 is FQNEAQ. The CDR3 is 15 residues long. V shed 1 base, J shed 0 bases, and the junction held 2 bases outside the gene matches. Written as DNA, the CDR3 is TGTGCCAGCAGCTTAGGGACAGGTACTAACTATGGCTACACCTTC. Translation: CASSLGTGTNYGYTF.

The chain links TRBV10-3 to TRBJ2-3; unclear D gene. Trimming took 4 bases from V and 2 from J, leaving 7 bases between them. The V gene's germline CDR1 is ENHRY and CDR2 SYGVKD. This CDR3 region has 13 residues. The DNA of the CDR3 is TGTGCCATCAGTGCTTGGACCACAGATACGCAGTATTTT. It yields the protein CAISAWTTDTQYF.

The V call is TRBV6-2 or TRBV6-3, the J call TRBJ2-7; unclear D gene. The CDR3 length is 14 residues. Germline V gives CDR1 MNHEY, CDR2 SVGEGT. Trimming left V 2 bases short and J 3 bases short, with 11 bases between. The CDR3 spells CASSYRDYRYEQYF. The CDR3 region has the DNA TGTGCCAGCAGTTACAGGGATTACCGCTACGAGCAGTACTTC.

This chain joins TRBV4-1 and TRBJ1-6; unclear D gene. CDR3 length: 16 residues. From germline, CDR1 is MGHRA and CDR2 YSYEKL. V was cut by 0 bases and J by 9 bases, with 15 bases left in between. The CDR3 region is CASSQEIKLVGSPLHF. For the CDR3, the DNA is TGCGCCAGCAGCCAAGAAATCAAGCTTGTCGGTTCACCCCTCCACTTT.

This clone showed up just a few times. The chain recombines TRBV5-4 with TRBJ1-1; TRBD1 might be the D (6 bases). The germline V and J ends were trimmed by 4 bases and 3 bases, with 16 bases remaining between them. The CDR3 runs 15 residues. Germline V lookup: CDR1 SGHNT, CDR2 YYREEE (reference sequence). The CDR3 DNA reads TGTGCCAGCAGCCCGGGGGGCAGGGCGGACACTGAAGCTTTCTTT. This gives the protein CASSPGGRADTEAFF.

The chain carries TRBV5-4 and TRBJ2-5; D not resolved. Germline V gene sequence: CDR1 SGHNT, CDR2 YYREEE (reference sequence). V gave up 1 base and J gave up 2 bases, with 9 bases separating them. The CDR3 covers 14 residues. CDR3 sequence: CASSLRGEQETQYF. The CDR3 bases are TGTGCCAGCAGCTTGCGAGGTGAACAAGAGACCCAGTACTTC.

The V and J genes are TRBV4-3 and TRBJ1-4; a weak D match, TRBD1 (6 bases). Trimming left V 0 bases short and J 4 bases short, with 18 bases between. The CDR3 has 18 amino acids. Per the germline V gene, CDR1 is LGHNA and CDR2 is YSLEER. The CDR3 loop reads CASSQDRAEGGYNEKLFF. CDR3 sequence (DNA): TGCGCCAGCAGCCAAGATAGGGCCGAGGGGGGGTATAATGAAAAACTGTTTTTT.

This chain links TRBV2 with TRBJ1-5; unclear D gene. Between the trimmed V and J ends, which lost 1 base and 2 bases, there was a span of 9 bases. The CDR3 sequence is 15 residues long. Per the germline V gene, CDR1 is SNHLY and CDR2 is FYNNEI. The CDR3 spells CASSEEGMGNQPQHF. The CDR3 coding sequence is TGTGCCAGCAGTGAAGAGGGTATGGGCAATCAGCCCCAGCATTTT.

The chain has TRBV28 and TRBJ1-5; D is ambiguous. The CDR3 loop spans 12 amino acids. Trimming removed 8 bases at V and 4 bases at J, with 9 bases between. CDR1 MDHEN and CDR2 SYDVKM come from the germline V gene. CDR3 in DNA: TGTGCCAGCGGGCCGTCGAATCAGCCCCAGCATTTT. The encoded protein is CASGPSNQPQHF. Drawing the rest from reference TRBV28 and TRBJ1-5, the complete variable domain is DVKVTQSSRYLVKRTGEKVFLECVQDMDHENMFWYRQDPGLGLRLIYFSYDVKMKEKGDIPEGYSVSREKKERFSLILESASTNQTSMYLCASGPSNQPQHFGDGTRLSIL.